The 27 T cell receptor beta chains given below trace back to one sample, sequenced in a study of CD8+CD57+ T cells in acquired aplastic anemia. Genomic DNA acted as the template from which TCR beta VDJ combination and CDR3 sequence profiling were carried out. TCRdb independently ran MiXCR on the reads; one entry per CDR3 protein. Of about 48,000 distinct CDR3 sequences listed, 70% to 80% were seen once; the top ten hold under 40%. Sequences were obtained from sorted CD4+, CD8+, or CD8+CD57+ T cells (not recorded which) from PBMCs. Receptor source: a human donor in good health, serving as a control.

This chain uses TRBV7-9 with TRBJ2-3; TRBD2 aligns across 9 bases. The germline gives CDR1 SEHNR, CDR2 FQNEAQ (reference sequence). CDR3 length equals 14 residues. Unmatched junction bases numbered 3, after V lost 2 bases and J lost 6 bases. This chain's CDR3 is CASSLRSGRDTQYF. For the CDR3, the DNA is TGTGCCAGCAGCTTACGGAGCGGGAGGGATACGCAGTATTTT. Combining the CDR3 with reference TRBV7-9 and TRBJ2-3 gives the whole variable domain DTGVSQNPRHKITKRGQNVTFRCDPISEHNRLYWYRQTLGQGPEFLTYFQNEAQLEKSRLLSDRFSAERPKGSFSTLEIQRTEQGDSAMYLCASSLRSGRDTQYFGPGTRLTVL.

The V call is TRBV6-1, the J call TRBJ1-6, with a weak D call TRBD1 (6 bases). Germline-derived CDR1 and CDR2 are MNHNS and SASEGT. The CDR3 loop spans 13 amino acids. The V gene lost 6 bases and the J gene lost 8 bases, with 11 bases spanning the gap. This CDR3 is CASRTGWDSPLHF. CDR3 nucleotide sequence: TGTGCCAGCAGAACAGGGTGGGATTCACCCCTCCACTTT.

The rearrangement joins TRBV2 to TRBJ1-6, with TRBD1 as a possible D gene (5 bases). Germline loops: CDR1 SNHLY, CDR2 FYNNEI. V lost 7 bases and J 8 bases, leaving 12 bases between the germline ends. CDR3 length equals 13 residues. Written as DNA, the CDR3 is TGTGCCAGCATCAGGGAAGTGGATTCACCCCTCCACTTT. It specifies CASIREVDSPLHF.

The chain is built from TRBV7-6 and TRBJ2-7; D is unclear. This CDR3 has 14 amino acids. Germline CDR1 and CDR2: SGHVS and FNYEAQ. Trimming left V 1 base short and J 3 bases short, with 10 bases between. The CDR3 here is CASSLVTKNYEQYF. Here the CDR3 DNA reads TGTGCCAGCAGCTTAGTGACGAAGAACTACGAGCAGTACTTC.

A word on this clonotype: Since the CDR3 does not end with the conserved phenylalanine or tryptophan, this likely comes from a read error. The rearrangement joins TRBV24-1 to TRBJ1-5; TRBD1 matches at 7 bases. Germline CDR1 is KGHDR and CDR2 is SFDVKD. J gave up 0 bases and V 7 bases, and 17 bases lay outside the gene matches. The CDR3 is made up of 19 amino acids. CDR3: CATSGSSGTDDNSNQPQHY. DNA for the CDR3: TGTGCCACCAGCGGCTCTTCCGGGACAGATGACAATAGCAATCAGCCCCAGCATTAT.

This clonotype has ten or more counts. The junction departs from the called germline gene at one end, perhaps through a read error. The chain is built from TRBV12-3 or TRBV12-4 and TRBJ2-1; 12 positions match TRBD2. The CDR3 extends over 16 amino acids. This chain's CDR3 is CASRLGLAGPYNEQFF. In DNA, the CDR3 is TGTGCCAGCAGATTAGGACTAGCGGGACCCTACAATGAGCAGTTCTTC.

This clonotype occurred once. The chain links TRBV7-8 to TRBJ2-1; 9 bases agree with TRBD2. The CDR3 contains 15 residues. Germline CDR1 SGHVS, CDR2 FQNEAQ. The V gene end was trimmed by 1 base and the J gene end by 9 bases; junction bases not matched to a gene: 7. This CDR3 reads CASSLGTSALTEQFF. The CDR3 coding sequence is TGTGCCAGCAGCTTAGGGACTAGCGCCCTTACTGAGCAGTTCTTC. Using reference TRBV7-8 and TRBJ2-1 for the parts outside the CDR3, the full variable domain is GAGVSQSPRYKVAKRGQDVALRCDPISGHVSLFWYQQALGQGPEFLTYFQNEAQLDKSGLPSDRFFAERPEGSVSTLKIQRTQQEDSAVYLCASSLGTSALTEQFFGPGTRLTVL.

The rearrangement uses TRBV29-1 and TRBJ2-7; 11 positions match TRBD1. Unmatched junction bases numbered 10, after V lost 6 bases and J lost 6 bases. The CDR3 sequence is 14 residues long. CDR1 SQVTM and CDR2 ANQGSEA come from the germline V gene. Here the CDR3 DNA reads TGCAGCGTGGACCAATCCGGGACAGGGGGCGAGCAGTACTTC. The encoded protein is CSVDQSGTGGEQYF.

This clonotype was observed a single time. V usage is TRBV7-8 and J usage is TRBJ1-2; D ambiguous. The CDR3 length is 14 residues. Germline lookup yields CDR1 SGHVS and CDR2 FQNEAQ. The V end lost 1 base, the J end lost 2 bases, and 8 bases lay between the germline ends. This CDR3 is CASSLGRGNYGYTF. CDR3 DNA: TGTGCCAGCAGCTTAGGGCGGGGAAACTATGGCTACACCTTC.

The rearrangement uses TRBV24-1 and TRBJ2-1, with TRBD1 matching over 8 bases. Germline V lookup: CDR1 KGHDR, CDR2 SFDVKD. V dropped 3 bases and J dropped 10; count of bases not matched to a gene: 7. This CDR3 comprises 14 residues. CDR3 protein: CATSDPRQGREQFF. CDR3 sequence (DNA): TGTGCCACCAGTGATCCTCGACAGGGGCGCGAGCAGTTCTTC.

The chain carries TRBV5-1 and TRBJ1-1; possible D gene TRBD1, 6 bases. V gave up 0 bases and J gave up 3 bases, with 15 bases separating them. Germline CDR1 is SGHRS and CDR2 is YFSETQ. CDR3 length: 16 residues. The CDR3 reads CASSLGPGGGDTEAFF. In DNA form, the CDR3 reads TGCGCCAGCAGCTTGGGACCCGGGGGCGGGGACACTGAAGCTTTCTTT.

The chain couples TRBV20-1 to TRBJ2-3; TRBD2 aligns across 8 bases. The CDR3 runs 15 residues. Germline V gene data show CDR1 as DFQATT and CDR2 as SNEGSKA (reference sequence). The V and J ends lost 5 bases and 2 bases, in that order; junction bases with no gene match: 9. This CDR3 is CSAHVGTRFTDTQYF. The CDR3 nucleotides read TGCAGTGCTCATGTCGGGACTAGATTCACAGATACGCAGTATTTT.

This chain joins TRBV10-3 and TRBJ2-5; TRBD2 might be the D (5 bases). The V and J ends lost 5 bases and 11 bases respectively, with 18 bases between them. The CDR3 loop spans 13 amino acids. The germline V gene encodes CDR1 ENHRY and CDR2 SYGVKD. The CDR3 nucleotides are TGTGCCATCAGTTTTAATACAGACTACGGGCAGTACTTC. The encoded protein is CAISFNTDYGQYF.

The gene calls are TRBV20-1 and TRBJ2-3; the D gene is possibly TRBD2 (5 bases). The CDR3 has 13 amino acids. In germline, CDR1 is DFQATT, CDR2 SNEGSKA (reference sequence). The CDR3 DNA is TGCAGCTTGAGGGCCATTAGCACAGATACGCAGTATTTT. Translated, it gives CSLRAISTDTQYF.

The chain couples TRBV10-3 to TRBJ2-7; 10 bases are a match to TRBD1. Germline V gene sequence: CDR1 ENHRY, CDR2 SYGVKD. Trimming removed 10 bases from V and 5 bases from J; junction bases left unmatched: 8. CDR3 length equals 13 residues. CDR3 amino acids: CASAGQGNHEQYF. CDR3 sequence (DNA): TGTGCCAGCGCGGGACAGGGGAACCACGAGCAGTACTTC.

The V gene is TRBV3-1, the J gene TRBJ2-1, with D perhaps matching TRBD1 or TRBD2 (5 bases each). Deletions cut 2 bases from V and 11 bases from J, with 16 bases between. The CDR3 covers 14 residues. Germline V gene lookup returns CDR1 LGHDT and CDR2 YNNKEL (reference sequence). The CDR3 loop is CASSQNGGFGKQFF. The CDR3 DNA sequence: TGTGCCAGCAGCCAAAATGGGGGTTTCGGAAAGCAGTTCTTC.

This clonotype was recorded at least ten times. The CDR3 DNA reads as TGTGCCAGCAGGCCCGGAAACTCCTACAATGAGCAGTTCTTC. Encoded protein: CASRPGNSYNEQFF. The V and J genes are TRBV27 and TRBJ2-1; D gene unclear. The V and J ends lost 6 bases and 0 bases respectively, with 9 bases between them. Germline loops: CDR1 MNHEY, CDR2 SMNVEV (reference sequence). The CDR3 has 14 amino acids.

The rearrangement links TRBV24-1 to TRBJ2-1; TRBD2 matches at 10 bases. Germline V CDR1 and CDR2: KGHDR, SFDVKD. The CDR3 extends over 19 amino acids. The V segment lost 3 bases and the J segment 1 base; nucleotides outside the gene matches: 11. The DNA of the CDR3 is TGTGCCACCAGTGATGTTAGCGGGGGGTTGGTTGGTTCCTACAATGAGCAGTTCTTC. Amino acids: CATSDVSGGLVGSYNEQFF.

The rearrangement links TRBV6-1 to TRBJ2-3; D unclear. Germline lookup yields CDR1 MNHNS and CDR2 SASEGT. CDR3 length equals 11 residues. Trimming pared 6 bases from V and 9 bases from J, leaving 10 bases between. The CDR3 nucleotides are TGTGCCAGCAGCTGGAGCGAAACGCAGTATTTT. Translation: CASSWSETQYF.

This clonotype was counted at least ten times. The chain joins TRBV7-6 to TRBJ2-5; 7 nucleotides agree with TRBD1. The germline V gene encodes CDR1 SGHVS and CDR2 FNYEAQ. The CDR3 contains 14 residues. After removal of 1 base from V and 5 bases from J, the junction contained 4 bases not matched to a gene. This CDR3 is CASSLEADRETQYF. In nucleotides, the CDR3 is TGTGCCAGCAGCTTAGAGGCGGACAGGGAGACCCAGTACTTC.

This clonotype was observed once. The V gene is TRBV29-1, the J gene TRBJ1-2; D unclear. Germline-derived CDR1 and CDR2 are SQVTM and ANQGSEA. The CDR3 is 10 residues long. Trimming removed 6 bases at V and 2 bases at J, with 4 bases between. Written as DNA, the CDR3 is TGCAGCGTGATCAACTATGGCTACACCTTC. Residues: CSVINYGYTF.

The rearrangement uses TRBV24-1 and TRBJ2-1; the match to TRBD2 covers 9 bases. V lost 7 bases and J lost 6; bases outside the gene matches: 9. CDR1 and CDR2 from the germline V gene are KGHDR and SFDVKD. The CDR3 length is 15 residues. Here the CDR3 reads CATSGRREGRNEQFF. The DNA of the CDR3 is TGTGCCACCAGCGGACGGCGGGAGGGCCGCAATGAGCAGTTCTTC.

This clonotype occurred many times. V is TRBV6-5 and J is TRBJ2-7; D is possibly TRBD1 (5 bases). V lost 2 bases to trimming and J lost 3 bases, with 11 bases between them. The CDR3 has 14 residues. In germline, CDR1 is MNHEY, CDR2 SVGAGI. The CDR3 protein is CASSYVQGNYEQYF. The CDR3 DNA reads as TGTGCCAGCAGTTACGTGCAGGGTAACTACGAGCAGTACTTC.

In this sample, this clonotype turned up a few times. The chain employs TRBV24-1 and TRBJ2-3; a possible D gene is TRBD2 (6 bases). The CDR3 consists of 16 residues. Trimming cost V 1 base and J 0 bases, with 10 bases left between them. In germline, CDR1 is KGHDR, CDR2 SFDVKD. The CDR3 region has the DNA TGTGCCACCAGTGATTTCGGGACTTTTAGCACAGATACGCAGTATTTT. It encodes CATSDFGTFSTDTQYF.

This chain links TRBV4-2 with TRBJ2-7; weak D call: TRBD2 (6 bases). Germline V gene sequence: CDR1 LGHNA, CDR2 YNFKEQ. There are 13 residues in the CDR3. V was pared by 6 bases and J by 1 base, with 10 bases between. CDR3 DNA: TGTGCCAGCAGTTTTGCGGGGTCCTACGAGCAGTACTTC. Protein product: CASSFAGSYEQYF.

This chain joins TRBV2 and TRBJ1-2; possibly TRBD1 for D (5 bases). The CDR3 extends over 13 amino acids. Germline V lookup: CDR1 SNHLY, CDR2 FYNNEI. Trimming pared 4 bases from V and 4 bases from J, leaving 10 bases between. The CDR3 DNA reads as TGTGCCAGCAGTGGGCAGGGCAGCTATGGCTACACCTTC. Translated: CASSGQGSYGYTF.

V and J are TRBV6-1 and TRBJ1-2, with D maybe TRBD1 (5 bases). With 10 bases removed from V and 0 bases from J, the gap between germline ends came to 15 bases. The germline V gene encodes CDR1 MNHNS and CDR2 SASEGT. CDR3 length: 14 amino acids. CDR3 nucleotide sequence: TGTGCCACCCTACCCCCGACAGCTAACTATGGCTACACCTTC. As protein: CATLPPTANYGYTF.